These 28 T cell receptor beta chains came from one sample sequenced in a study of spatial heterogeneity in lung cancer. Study-wide results and caveats: Within tumors, counts of expanded alpha and beta TCRs tracked tumor mutation counts.

TCRdb fed the 5' RACE reads into MiXCR, producing one record per CDR3 protein. The sample contains 2,000 to 2,500 distinct CDR3 sequences, approximately 22% of which appear only once. The time point is: sample taken at primary tumor resection. No antigens are known for them. The sample here was lung tumor tissue, taken at surgery. The receptors derive from a male donor with early-stage non-small cell lung cancer.

This chain uses TRBV6-5 with TRBJ2-1; possibly TRBD2 for D (5 bases). The CDR3 length is 16 residues. Deletions cut 2 bases from V and 0 bases from J, with 11 bases between. Germline V gives CDR1 MNHEY, CDR2 SVGAGI. CDR3: CASSYEAGSSYNEQFF. The CDR3 DNA follows: TGTGCCAGCAGTTACGAGGCGGGCAGCTCCTACAATGAGCAGTTCTTC.

The rearrangement links TRBV7-8 to TRBJ2-2; weak D call: TRBD2 (5 bases). V was cut by 5 bases and J by 3 bases, with 13 bases left in between. The CDR3 has 15 residues. Germline CDR1 is SGHVS and CDR2 is FQNEAQ. The CDR3 region has the DNA TGTGCCAGCAGCCATGGGCTAGCCCACACCGGGGAGCTGTTTTTT. This sequence encodes CASSHGLAHTGELFF.

This clonotype was recorded many times. The CDR3 is CATRTPANKQTRNTEAFF. The CDR3 nucleotides are TGTGCCACCAGGACTCCAGCGAACAAACAAACCCGAAACACTGAAGCTTTCTTT. This sequence joins TRBV24-1 and TRBJ1-1; D is uncertain. Deletions cut 7 bases from V and 2 bases from J, with 25 bases between. Germline lookup yields CDR1 KGHDR and CDR2 SFDVKD. The CDR3 is made up of 18 amino acids.

Details on this clonotype: Given a much more abundant clone one base away, this may be a read error. V is TRBV18 and J is TRBJ2-7; D gene uncertain. In germline, CDR1 is KGHSH, CDR2 LQKENI. The CDR3 is 14 residues long. V dropped 0 bases and J dropped 0 bases, with 6 bases sitting between them. In nucleotides, the CDR3 is TGTGCCAGCTCACCACCGGTGGTCTCCTACGAGCAGTACTTC. Its protein product is CASSPPVVSYEQYF.

In its sample, this clonotype ranks as medium-sized. The chain has TRBV6-6 and TRBJ2-3; D not resolved. Trimming shortened V by 6 bases and J by 2 bases, and 6 bases separated the two germline ends. Germline loops: CDR1 MNHNY, CDR2 SVGAGI (reference sequence). The CDR3 runs to 12 residues. This CDR3 is CASSRNTDTQYF. The CDR3 nucleotides read TGTGCCAGCAGCCGGAACACAGATACGCAGTATTTT.

Of note for this clonotype: A single base separates this from a much larger clone, so it may be a read error. This chain connects TRBV6-1 to TRBJ1-2, with D unclear. In germline, CDR1 is MNHNS, CDR2 SASEGT. The CDR3 covers 11 residues. As DNA, the CDR3 is TGTGTCAGCAATAAGTCGAACGGCTACACCTTC. Amino acids: CVSNKSNGYTF.

This clonotype was counted a few times. The DNA is left out, because the CDR3 cannot be placed on it with certainty; the CDR3 is given as TCRdb lists it. This chain links TRBV6-5 with TRBJ1-5; TRBD1 is the table's D call, not checked against the DNA. 16 amino acids form the CDR3, both terminal residues included. Germline V gene data show CDR1 as MNHEY and CDR2 as SVGAGI. The CDR3: CASSSSGTGSNQPQHF.

By sample fraction, this clonotype is medium-sized (0.01 to 0.1%). The chain carries TRBV27 and TRBJ2-2; 9 positions agree with TRBD1. The CDR3 is 17 residues long. The V and J ends lost 1 base and 1 base, in that order; junction bases with no gene match: 4. CDR1 and CDR2 from the germline V gene are MNHEY and SMNVEV (reference sequence). The CDR3 here is CASSLLTGGWNTGELFF. The CDR3 nucleotides are TGTGCCAGCAGTTTATTGACAGGGGGTTGGAACACCGGGGAGCTGTTTTTT.

By its share, this clonotype is medium-sized (0.01 to 0.1%). The chain uses TRBV7-2 and TRBJ1-1; D remains ambiguous. Germline V gene data show CDR1 as SGHTA and CDR2 as FQGNSA. The CDR3 is 12 amino acids. V lost 3 bases and J lost 1, with 3 bases in between. CDR3 bases: TGTGCCAGCAGCTTGACGAACACTGAAGCTTTCTTT. Its protein is CASSLTNTEAFF.

This chain joins TRBV20-1 and TRBJ1-5; D not certain. V was cut by 1 base and J by 3 bases, with 10 bases left in between. Germline CDR1 and CDR2: DFQATT and SNEGSKA (reference sequence). The CDR3 is 14 amino acids. This chain's CDR3 is CSARGGQFNQPQHF. The CDR3 DNA is TGCAGTGCTAGAGGAGGCCAGTTCAATCAGCCCCAGCATTTT.

This chain uses TRBV6-2 or TRBV6-3 with TRBJ2-5; 9 nucleotides line up with TRBD2. The germline V gene encodes CDR1 MNHEY and CDR2 SVGEGT. J lost 6 bases, V lost 4 bases, and 12 bases had no gene match. The length of the CDR3 is 16 residues. Written as DNA, the CDR3 is TGTGCCAGCAGTTCGTCTAGCGGGGCCCGGGGGAAGACCCAGTACTTC. The encoded protein is CASSSSSGARGKTQYF.

This clonotype was seen at least ten times. The chain couples TRBV24-1 to TRBJ2-3; D ambiguous. The germline V gene encodes CDR1 KGHDR and CDR2 SFDVKD. The CDR3 is 13 amino acids. V lost 6 bases, J lost 2 bases, and 8 bases lay in between. DNA of the CDR3: TGTGCCACCAGTTCAGGACCCACAGATACGCAGTATTTT. Amino acids: CATSSGPTDTQYF.

Relative to its sample, this clonotype is medium-sized (0.01 to 0.1%). This rearrangement joins TRBV19 to TRBJ2-1; D is unresolved. This CDR3 contains 15 residues. Germline CDR1 is LNHDA and CDR2 is SQIVND (reference sequence). V was shortened by 3 bases and J by 4 bases, with 13 bases between the two germline ends. The CDR3 loop reads CASSILRGSYNEQFF. Written as DNA, the CDR3 is TGTGCCAGTAGTATCCTCCGCGGCTCGTACAATGAGCAGTTCTTC.

This clonotype turned up a few times. This chain links TRBV5-1 with TRBJ2-1; D ambiguous. V lost 4 bases, J lost 0 bases, and 14 bases lay in between. The germline gives CDR1 SGHRS, CDR2 YFSETQ. This CDR3 comprises 16 residues. The CDR3 loop reads CASSESSVSSYNEQFF. CDR3 DNA sequence: TGCGCCAGCAGCGAATCCAGCGTGAGCTCCTACAATGAGCAGTTCTTC.

This clonotype has a count of ten or more. The V call is TRBV12-3 or TRBV12-4, the J call TRBJ2-1; D remains unclear. This CDR3 is built from 14 residues. The V and J ends lost 6 bases and 4 bases respectively, with 13 bases between them. This CDR3 is CASSLPVRYNEQFF. For the CDR3, the DNA is TGTGCCAGCAGCTTGCCCGTCCGGTACAATGAGCAGTTCTTC.

This clonotype was seen more than once but under ten times. V and J are TRBV7-8 and TRBJ2-3, with 10 positions matching TRBD2. This CDR3 has 15 amino acids. V was clipped by 4 bases and J by 4 bases; unmatched bases: 5. Germline V CDR1 and CDR2: SGHVS, FQNEAQ. The CDR3 is CASSSSGRGADTQYF. CDR3 nucleotide sequence: TGTGCCAGCAGCTCTAGCGGGAGAGGAGCAGATACGCAGTATTTT.

This clonotype was detected a few times. The rearrangement joins TRBV19 to TRBJ2-4, with a tentative D call TRBD2 (6 bases). The CDR3 contains 16 residues. Germline V gene data show CDR1 as LNHDA and CDR2 as SQIVND (reference sequence). The V end was cut by 6 bases, the J end by 0 bases, with 15 bases between. CDR3 DNA sequence: TGTGCCAGTAGGATAATGGAGGGACCAGCCAAAAACATTCAGTACTTC. It codes for CASRIMEGPAKNIQYF.

This clonotype ranks as large. This sequence joins TRBV28 and TRBJ1-2, with a tentative D call TRBD1 (5 bases). The V and J ends lost 1 base and 6 bases respectively, with 6 bases between them. The CDR3 length is 12 residues. Per germline, CDR1 MDHEN and CDR2 SYDVKM. Written as DNA, the CDR3 is TGTGCCAGCAGTTTATTCAGGGATGGCTACACCTTC. Translating gives CASSLFRDGYTF.

By its share, this clonotype is medium-sized. This chain connects TRBV10-3 to TRBJ1-2; D gene unclear. This CDR3 is 14 amino acids long. Trimming took 5 bases from V and 1 from J, leaving 11 bases between them. CDR1 is ENHRY and CDR2 is SYGVKD in the germline V gene. For the CDR3, the DNA is TGTGCCATCAGTCCTAGTAGCCTTAACTATGGCTACACCTTC. Amino acid sequence: CAISPSSLNYGYTF.

This clonotype was seen repeatedly, ten times or more. The rearrangement joins TRBV19 to TRBJ2-2; D is possibly TRBD1 (6 bases). V gave up 5 bases and J gave up 5 bases, with 18 bases separating them. Germline-derived CDR1 and CDR2 are LNHDA and SQIVND (reference sequence). CDR3 length equals 16 residues. CDR3: CASSRTGTLKTGELFF. The CDR3 region has the DNA TGTGCCAGTAGTCGTACCGGGACACTCAAGACCGGGGAGCTGTTTTTT.

This clonotype is deemed medium-sized. The chain is built from TRBV12-3 or TRBV12-4 and TRBJ2-3; no clear D gene. The CDR3 is 11 residues long. V was shortened by 5 bases and J by 2 bases, with 2 bases between the two germline ends. The CDR3: CASSNTDTQYF. Written as DNA, the CDR3 is TGTGCCAGCAGTAACACAGATACGCAGTATTTT.

This clonotype counts as medium-sized (0.01 to 0.1%). The J gene is TRBJ1-3, the V gene TRBV7-2; 9 bases map to TRBD1. The V and J ends lost 2 bases and 2 bases, in that order; junction bases with no gene match: 4. The CDR3 is 16 amino acids. The V gene's germline CDR1 is SGHTA and CDR2 FQGNSA. The CDR3 region is CASSLKGQGTGNTIYF. CDR3 sequence (DNA): TGTGCCAGCAGCTTAAAGGGACAGGGAACTGGAAACACCATATATTTT.

This clonotype is classed as large. The V call is TRBV6-6, the J call TRBJ1-6; the D is unclear. This CDR3 has 11 residues. Germline V gives CDR1 MNHNY, CDR2 SVGAGI (reference sequence). V dropped 8 bases and J dropped 8 bases, with 7 bases sitting between them. The CDR3 sequence: CASGEHSPLHF. The CDR3 DNA sequence: TGTGCCAGCGGAGAGCATTCACCCCTCCACTTT.

At least ten counts were recorded for this clonotype. The rearrangement joins TRBV19 to TRBJ1-2, with D tentatively TRBD1 (5 bases). This CDR3 has 12 residues. Trimming left V 3 bases short and J 7 bases short, with 9 bases between. The germline V gene encodes CDR1 LNHDA and CDR2 SQIVND (reference sequence). The CDR3 nucleotides are TGTGCCAGTAGTATTGGGGGATCTGGCTACACCTTC. This encodes CASSIGGSGYTF. The complete variable domain, with remaining parts taken from reference TRBV19 and TRBJ1-2, reads DGGITQSPKYLFRKEGQNVTLSCEQNLNHDAMYWYRQDPGQGLRLIYYSQIVNDFQKGDIAEGYSVSREKKESFPLTVTSAQKNPTAFYLCASSIGGSGYTFGSGTRLTVV.

This clonotype was seen at least ten times. The chain carries TRBV19 and TRBJ2-1; weak D call: TRBD1 (6 bases). Germline-derived CDR1 and CDR2 are LNHDA and SQIVND (reference sequence). The CDR3 extends over 15 amino acids. The V and J ends lost 3 bases and 7 bases respectively, with 16 bases between them. CDR3 amino acids: CASSIGRDNRNEQFF. As DNA, the CDR3 is TGTGCCAGTAGTATTGGACGGGACAACCGTAATGAGCAGTTCTTC.

J is TRBJ2-3 and V is TRBV14, with D hard to call. The CDR3 runs 13 residues. V was cut by 4 bases and J by 4 bases, with 9 bases left in between. The germline gives CDR1 SGHDN, CDR2 FVKESK. CDR3 loop: CASSRELPDTQYF. DNA of the CDR3: TGTGCCAGCAGCCGAGAACTTCCAGATACGCAGTATTTT.

Within the sample, this clonotype is medium-sized (0.01 to 0.1%). This sequence joins TRBV29-1 and TRBJ1-5, with D possibly matching TRBD1 (5 bases). Germline CDR1 is SQVTM and CDR2 is ANQGSEA. This CDR3 spans 14 amino acids. V dropped 5 bases and J dropped 1 base, with 12 bases sitting between them. CDR3 in amino acids: CSVPGIESNQPQHF. CDR3 DNA: TGCAGCGTTCCAGGGATAGAGAGCAATCAGCCCCAGCATTTT. The full variable domain, completed using reference TRBV29-1 and TRBJ1-5, is SAVISQKPSRDICQRGTSLTIQCQVDSQVTMMFWYRQQPGQSLTLIATANQGSEATYESGFVIDKFPISRPNLTFSTLTVSNMSPEDSSIYLCSVPGIESNQPQHFGDGTRLSIL.

This clonotype has at least ten counts. The genes are TRBV19 and TRBJ1-2, with D possibly being TRBD1 (5 bases). CDR1 LNHDA and CDR2 SQIVND come from the germline V gene (reference sequence). The germline V and J ends were trimmed by 7 bases and 5 bases, with 20 bases remaining between them. The CDR3 is 15 amino acids. In nucleotides, the CDR3 is TGTGCCAGTACCTCCGGGACCAAGGCTGGTTATGGCTACACCTTC. Translation: CASTSGTKAGYGYTF.